This TCR beta chain was profiled in a study of T cells expressing NK-cell markers. Whole-study context: Sorted CD3+CD56+NKG2C+, CD3+CD56+NKG2C- and CD3+CD56-NKG2C+ T cells provided the TCR beta repertoires. Study-wide results and caveats: Several donors showed these clonotypes also leading the CD3+CD56-NKG2C+ fraction. The HCMV specificity of the expanded NKG2C+ T cell clones stayed unresolved.

On this clonotype: Its antigen is currently unknown.

Looked up from germline, CDR1 is SQVTM and CDR2 is ANQGSEA. This CDR3 has 12 amino acids. TCR beta cDNA was made by 5'RACE template switching with UMIs. TCRdb reprocessed the 5' RACE reads, with one entry per CDR3 protein and no DNA. The specimen's table records around 470,000 distinct CDR3 sequences. The J gene is TRBJ2-7, the V gene TRBV29-1; TCRdb selects TRBD1, and the lack of DNA leaves this call unchecked. The specimen sequenced was blood T cells: a sorted CD56 or NKG2C T cell subset, CD4+ or CD8+ T cells, or bulk PBMC T cells (not recorded which). The TCR was taken from a woman in her forties or fifties in good health. CDR3 residues: CSAGTDSYEQYF.